Listed below are T cell receptor beta chains from one sample, sequenced in a study of shared clonotypes between healthy human individuals. This table comes from immunoSEQ multiplex PCR, and its TCRdb copy is limited to in-frame clones, with some not included. The sample comprises a few million clones, 90% to 95% of which are singletons, and more than 0.12% rests with the top ten. The sample consisted of naive CD4+ T cells sorted from blood. Every receptor here comes from a man between 18 and 35 years old in good health. The CDR3 runs from the conserved cysteine through the conserved F or W. D genes are given only for firm matches. Clone size, where shown, is once, few, many, or a class for clones that have expanded.

j_call: TRBJ1-5
d_call: TRBD1
clone_size: NA
v_call: TRBV6-5
cdr3_aa: CASSRTGGGNQPQHF
cdr3_nt: TGTGCCAGCAGCCGCACAGGGGGCGGCAATCAGCCCCAGCATTTT

j_call: TRBJ1-3
d_call: TRBD1
clone_size: NA
v_call: TRBV28
cdr3_aa: CASSFLGTGTRGGPGSGNTIYF
cdr3_nt: TGTGCCAGCAGTTTTCTCGGGACAGGGACAAGAGGGGGACCCGGATCTGGAAACACCATATATTTT

j_call: TRBJ1-2
d_call: TRBD1
clone_size: NA
v_call: TRBV11-2
cdr3_aa: CASSSGQNYGYTF
cdr3_nt: TGTGCCAGCAGCTCGGGACAGAACTATGGCTACACCTTC

j_call: TRBJ2-2
d_call: NA
clone_size: NA
v_call: TRBV18
cdr3_aa: CASSPTGGDTGELFF
cdr3_nt: TGTGCCAGCTCACCGACAGGAGGTGACACCGGGGAGCTGTTTTTT

j_call: TRBJ1-1
d_call: TRBD1
clone_size: few
v_call: TRBV7-9
cdr3_aa: CASSVTGTDEAFF
cdr3_nt: TGTGCCAGCAGCGTTACCGGGACAGATGAAGCTTTCTTT

j_call: TRBJ2-3
d_call: TRBD2
clone_size: NA
v_call: TRBV7-9
cdr3_aa: CASSAKALAGAETQYF
cdr3_nt: TGTGCCAGCAGCGCCAAAGCCCTAGCGGGAGCGGAAACGCAGTATTTT

j_call: TRBJ2-7
d_call: TRBD1
clone_size: once
v_call: TRBV28
cdr3_aa: CASSFRDSHEQYF
cdr3_nt: TGTGCCAGCAGTTTCAGGGACAGCCACGAGCAGTACTTC

j_call: TRBJ2-7
d_call: NA
clone_size: NA
v_call: TRBV9
cdr3_aa: CASSVEMGPNYEQYF
cdr3_nt: TGTGCCAGCAGCGTAGAAATGGGACCCAACTACGAGCAGTACTTC

j_call: TRBJ1-5
d_call: NA
clone_size: NA
v_call: TRBV5-1
cdr3_aa: CASSLTGNSNQPQHF
cdr3_nt: TGCGCCAGCAGCTTGACAGGTAATAGCAATCAGCCCCAGCATTTT

j_call: TRBJ2-1
d_call: TRBD2
clone_size: NA
v_call: TRBV5-1
cdr3_aa: CASSSASGGAGEQFF
cdr3_nt: TGCGCCAGCAGCTCCGCTAGCGGGGGGGCCGGTGAGCAGTTCTTC

j_call: TRBJ2-1
d_call: TRBD2
clone_size: once
v_call: TRBV7-2
cdr3_aa: CASSLALAGRYNEQFF
cdr3_nt: TGTGCCAGCAGCTTAGCACTAGCGGGGAGGTACAATGAGCAGTTCTTC

j_call: TRBJ1-2
d_call: NA
clone_size: NA
v_call: TRBV18
cdr3_aa: CASSPNRATYGYTF
cdr3_nt: TGTGCCAGCTCACCAAACAGGGCAACATATGGCTACACCTTC

j_call: TRBJ2-3
d_call: NA
clone_size: NA
v_call: TRBV10-3
cdr3_aa: CAISELRDTQYF
cdr3_nt: TGTGCCATCAGTGAGTTGCGGGATACGCAGTATTTT

j_call: TRBJ2-7
d_call: NA
clone_size: NA
v_call: TRBV10-3
cdr3_aa: CAISDLAPYEQYF
cdr3_nt: TGTGCCATCAGTGATCTAGCCCCCTACGAGCAGTACTTC

j_call: TRBJ2-5
d_call: NA
clone_size: NA
v_call: TRBV7-7
cdr3_aa: CASSTGYQETQYF
cdr3_nt: TGTGCTAGCAGCACAGGGTACCAAGAGACCCAGTACTTC

j_call: TRBJ2-3
d_call: NA
clone_size: NA
v_call: TRBV7-2
cdr3_aa: CASSSVGQTSTDTQYF
cdr3_nt: TGTGCCAGCAGCTCGGTAGGGCAGACCAGCACAGATACGCAGTATTTT

j_call: TRBJ2-7
d_call: TRBD2
clone_size: NA
v_call: TRBV6-5
cdr3_aa: CASSSRPGGEQYF
cdr3_nt: TGTGCCAGCAGTTCTCGGCCGGGAGGCGAGCAGTACTTC

j_call: TRBJ2-1
d_call: NA
clone_size: NA
v_call: TRBV4-3
cdr3_aa: CASSGLDGTYNEQFF
cdr3_nt: TGCGCCAGCAGCGGCTTGGACGGAACTTACAATGAGCAGTTCTTC

j_call: TRBJ2-3
d_call: TRBD2
clone_size: NA
v_call: TRBV28
cdr3_aa: CASSLLAGGGTDTQYF
cdr3_nt: TGTGCCAGCAGTTTACTAGCGGGGGGAGGCACAGATACGCAGTATTTT

j_call: TRBJ1-1
d_call: NA
clone_size: NA
v_call: TRBV30
cdr3_aa: CAWRQYTEAFF
cdr3_nt: TGTGCCTGGAGACAGTACACTGAAGCTTTCTTT

j_call: TRBJ1-5
d_call: NA
clone_size: NA
v_call: TRBV27
cdr3_aa: CASSLREGNQPQHF
cdr3_nt: TGTGCCAGCAGTTTAAGGGAAGGCAATCAGCCCCAGCATTTT

j_call: TRBJ1-6
d_call: NA
clone_size: NA
v_call: TRBV11-2
cdr3_aa: CASSLLGGNSPLHF
cdr3_nt: TGTGCCAGCAGCTTACTGGGGGGTAATTCACCCCTCCACTTT

j_call: TRBJ2-4
d_call: TRBD2
clone_size: NA
v_call: TRBV9
cdr3_aa: CASSMGLAGDLAKNIQYF
cdr3_nt: TGTGCCAGCAGCATGGGGCTAGCGGGGGACCTAGCCAAAAACATTCAGTACTTC

j_call: TRBJ2-7
d_call: TRBD1
clone_size: NA
v_call: TRBV6-4
cdr3_aa: CASQARDRDYEQYF
cdr3_nt: TGTGCCAGCCAAGCTCGAGACAGGGACTACGAGCAGTACTTC

j_call: TRBJ1-2
d_call: TRBD1
clone_size: few
v_call: TRBV19
cdr3_aa: CASSIETGIYGYTF
cdr3_nt: TGTGCCAGTAGTATCGAGACAGGGATCTATGGCTACACCTTC

j_call: TRBJ2-5
d_call: NA
clone_size: NA
v_call: TRBV4-3
cdr3_aa: CASSLQALFGETQYF
cdr3_nt: TGCGCCAGCAGCCTCCAAGCTCTGTTCGGAGAGACCCAGTACTTC

j_call: TRBJ1-1
d_call: NA
clone_size: NA
v_call: TRBV7-9
cdr3_aa: CASSSTLSTGRLNTEAFF
cdr3_nt: TGTGCCAGCAGCTCGACTCTCTCAACGGGTCGACTGAACACTGAAGCTTTCTTT